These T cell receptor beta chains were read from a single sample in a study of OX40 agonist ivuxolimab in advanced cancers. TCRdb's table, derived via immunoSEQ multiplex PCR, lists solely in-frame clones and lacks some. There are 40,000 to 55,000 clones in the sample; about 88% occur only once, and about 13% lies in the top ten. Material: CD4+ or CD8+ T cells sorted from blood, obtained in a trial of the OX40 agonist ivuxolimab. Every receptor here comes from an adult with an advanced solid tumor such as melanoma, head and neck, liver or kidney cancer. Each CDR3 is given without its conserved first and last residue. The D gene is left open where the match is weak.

CDR3: ASSPRRRTYEQY; V: TRBV7-9; D: -
CDR3: ASKGGWNTEAF; V: TRBV14; D: -
CDR3: AWSVGDREAGNTIY; V: TRBV30; D: -
CDR3: ASSGGDWINYEQY; V: TRBV6-1; D: -
CDR3: ATKPDGTDTQY; V: TRBV10-3; D: -
CDR3: ASNNIDQKITEQY; V: TRBV5-4; D: -
CDR3: ASRAYEDTQY; V: TRBV2; D: -
CDR3: ASSNVPGADTQY; V: TRBV21-1; D: -
CDR3: ASSLRWEGRYT; V: TRBV5-6; D: -
CDR3: AIRPSGGEIGLAGYNEQF; V: TRBV10-3; D: TRBD2
CDR3: ASSSHSGRGTYEQY; V: TRBV5-5; D: TRBD2
CDR3: ASSVQPAQETQY; V: TRBV2; D: -
CDR3: ASSLVAGSYPQETQY; V: TRBV28; D: -
CDR3: AWSETWGGTSPLH; V: TRBV30; D: -
CDR3: ASSSYDRGREQY; V: TRBV5-1; D: -
CDR3: ASSKQVPGQGGNQPQH; V: TRBV19; D: TRBD1
CDR3: ASSQDWNSGRAWTYEQY; V: TRBV4-1; D: TRBD2
CDR3: ASSIPRDTSNQPQH; V: TRBV19; D: -
CDR3: ATTGTGGGEQY; V: TRBV10-3; D: TRBD1
CDR3: ASSTRLAESSYNEQF; V: TRBV21-1; D: -
CDR3: ASSKGEAGPTEQY; V: TRBV9; D: -
CDR3: ASSPKQTGNYGYT; V: TRBV6-6; D: -
CDR3: ASSQRTVTDTQY; V: TRBV21-1; D: -
CDR3: ASSFWGGYT; V: TRBV7-9; D: -
CDR3: SADRRSEAF; V: TRBV29-1; D: TRBD1
CDR3: ASNQRNTIY; V: TRBV11-2; D: -
CDR3: ASRGQKETQY; V: TRBV19; D: -
CDR3: ASSPPDRTGAIQETQY; V: TRBV14; D: TRBD1
CDR3: ASSLVGAVGGTDTQY; V: TRBV5-4; D: -
CDR3: ASSEQARGGYT; V: TRBV2; D: -
CDR3: ASSFGGTGIYEQY; V: TRBV28; D: TRBD1
CDR3: ASSPQPNTEAF; V: TRBV6-6; D: -
CDR3: ASSRTGINNQPQH; V: TRBV6-5; D: TRBD1
CDR3: ASSPTLQLTGELF; V: TRBV4-2; D: -
CDR3: ASSRPPPYEQY; V: TRBV28; D: -
CDR3: ASSRSQAGDSGDTQY; V: TRBV18; D: TRBD2
CDR3: ASSLSTSSYNEQF; V: TRBV7-6; D: -
CDR3: ASSLRLATDTQY; V: TRBV27; D: -
CDR3: AISRPTSGRGGELF; V: TRBV10-3; D: TRBD2
CDR3: ASSPLNQPQH; V: TRBV19; D: -
CDR3: ASSRGSQPQH; V: TRBV28; D: -
CDR3: ASSLATSGSDETQY; V: TRBV7-6; D: TRBD2
CDR3: ASSLGAGGGTDTQY; V: TRBV5-1; D: TRBD2
CDR3: ASSPQEGPYEQY; V: TRBV18; D: -
CDR3: ASSLTNAYEQY; V: TRBV19; D: -
CDR3: ASSQVGKVVYGYT; V: TRBV4-1; D: -
CDR3: AWSVSTSNQPQH; V: TRBV30; D: -
CDR3: ASSRQGDNTGELF; V: TRBV7-3; D: TRBD1
CDR3: ASSPYNSKNTEAF; V: TRBV18; D: -
CDR3: ASSFFRSANTGELF; V: TRBV28; D: -
CDR3: ASSLRWGGDTEAF; V: TRBV6-5; D: -
CDR3: ASSGGTSAGNEQF; V: TRBV18; D: TRBD2
CDR3: AISEDSNYGYT; V: TRBV10-3; D: -
CDR3: ASSLDSYGYT; V: TRBV5-1; D: -
CDR3: ASSPGRDYGYT; V: TRBV7-8; D: -
CDR3: ASSRDRNQPQH; V: TRBV2; D: TRBD1
CDR3: ASSLGSGGQETQY; V: TRBV7-7; D: -
CDR3: ASSGRLDSQETQY; V: TRBV2; D: -
CDR3: SVKLPSGGFESRREQY; V: TRBV29-1; D: -
CDR3: ASSQIGTSGKVVYEQY; V: TRBV4-2; D: TRBD2